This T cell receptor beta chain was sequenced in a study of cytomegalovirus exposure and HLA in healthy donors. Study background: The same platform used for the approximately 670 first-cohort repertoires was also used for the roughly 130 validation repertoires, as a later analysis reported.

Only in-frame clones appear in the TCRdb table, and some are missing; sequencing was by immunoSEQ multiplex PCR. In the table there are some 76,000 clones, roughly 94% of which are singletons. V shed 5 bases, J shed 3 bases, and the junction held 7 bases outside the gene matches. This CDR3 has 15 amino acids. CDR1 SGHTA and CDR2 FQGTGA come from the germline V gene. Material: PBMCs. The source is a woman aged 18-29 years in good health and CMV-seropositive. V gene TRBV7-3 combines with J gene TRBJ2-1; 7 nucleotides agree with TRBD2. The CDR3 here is CASSPTPSGYNEQFF. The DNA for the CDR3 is TGTGCCAGCAGCCCCACCCCTAGCGGCTACAATGAGCAGTTCTTC. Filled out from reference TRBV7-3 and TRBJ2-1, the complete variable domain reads GAGVSQTPSNKVTEKGKYVELRCDPISGHTALYWYRQSLGQGPEFLIYFQGTGAADDSGLPNDRFFAVRPEGSVSTLKIQRTERGDSAVYLCASSPTPSGYNEQFFGPGTRLTVL.